This record looks at one T cell receptor (beta chain) sequence and its context. This CDR3 has 13 residues. The germline V gene has CDR1 SGHRS and CDR2 YFSETQ. Trimming left V 4 bases short and J 11 bases short, with 18 bases between. The data derive from a study of Graves' ophthalmopathy and Graves' hyperthyroidism. From RNA, the CDR3 regions of TCR beta chains were amplified and sequenced. First-round RT-PCR with HTBI primers preceded a second-round multiplex PCR. TCRdb re-derived calls from the multiplex PCR reads in MiXCR, one entry per CDR3 protein. The sample shows almost 750,000 distinct CDR3 sequences, roughly 40% of them seen only once.

The sequenced sample consisted of peripheral blood. This TCR derives from an adult man with Graves' ophthalmopathy. The chain joins TRBV5-1 to TRBJ1-1; tentatively, D is TRBD1 (6 bases). The CDR3 nucleotides read TGCGCCAGCAGCCCAGGGACAAAGGGATTGGCTTTCTTT. As protein: CASSPGTKGLAFF. Together with reference TRBV5-1 and TRBJ1-1, the CDR3 gives the full variable domain: KAGVTQTPRYLIKTRGQQVTLSCSPISGHRSVSWYQQTPGQGLQFLFEYFSETQRNKGNFPGRFSGRQFSNSRSEMNVSTLELGDSALYLCASSPGTKGLAFFGQGTRLTVV.